The 3 T cell receptor beta chains in this list originate from one sample, sequenced in a study of cytomegalovirus exposure and HLA in healthy donors. The assay was immunoSEQ multiplex PCR, and TCRdb's table has in-frame clones only and misses some. The table includes under 200,000 clones, 85% to 90% detected once. Specimen: PBMCs. All receptors derive from a man younger than 30 in good health and CMV-seropositive.

V is TRBV15 and J is TRBJ1-5, with D possibly being TRBD1 (5 bases). V lost 6 bases to trimming and J lost 2 bases, with 14 bases between them. Germline lookup yields CDR1 LNHNV and CDR2 YYDKDF (reference sequence). This CDR3 comprises 15 residues. Written as DNA, the CDR3 is TGTGCCACCAGACCTCAGGGCCTTGGCAATCAGCCCCAGCATTTT. Protein sequence: CATRPQGLGNQPQHF.

V and J are TRBV29-1 and TRBJ2-7; TRBD1 is a possible D gene (6 bases). The CDR3 has 13 amino acids. The germline V gene encodes CDR1 SQVTM and CDR2 ANQGSEA. The CDR3 bases are TGCAGTGCTTTAGGGGACACAGCCTACGAGCAGTACTTC. Amino acid sequence: CSALGDTAYEQYF.

The count of this clone is one. The V and J genes are TRBV7-2 and TRBJ1-2; 7 bases align to TRBD1. Germline values: CDR1 SGHTA, CDR2 FQGNSA. This CDR3 is built from 15 residues. Trimming at V came to 5 bases and at J to 5 bases, leaving 11 bases not matched to a gene. The CDR3 loop reads CASSHGGGQRYGYTF. Here the CDR3 DNA reads TGTGCCAGCAGCCACGGGGGGGGACAGCGATATGGCTACACCTTC. The complete variable domain, with remaining parts taken from reference TRBV7-2 and TRBJ1-2, reads GAGVSQSPSNKVTEKGKDVELRCDPISGHTALYWYRQSLGQGLEFLIYFQGNSAPDKSGLPSDRFSAERTGGSVSTLTIQRTQQEDSAVYLCASSHGGGQRYGYTFGSGTRLTVV.